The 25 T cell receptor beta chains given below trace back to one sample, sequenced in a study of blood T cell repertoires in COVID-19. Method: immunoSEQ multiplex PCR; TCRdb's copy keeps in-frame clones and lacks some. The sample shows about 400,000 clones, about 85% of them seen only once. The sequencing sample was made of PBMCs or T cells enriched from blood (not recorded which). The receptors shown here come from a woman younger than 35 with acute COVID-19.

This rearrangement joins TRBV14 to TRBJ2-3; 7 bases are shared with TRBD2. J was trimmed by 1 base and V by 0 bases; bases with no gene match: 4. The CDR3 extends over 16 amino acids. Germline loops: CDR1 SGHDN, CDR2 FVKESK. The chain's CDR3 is CASSQDRLAGTDTQYF. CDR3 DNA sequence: TGTGCCAGCAGCCAAGATCGTCTAGCGGGCACAGATACGCAGTATTTT.

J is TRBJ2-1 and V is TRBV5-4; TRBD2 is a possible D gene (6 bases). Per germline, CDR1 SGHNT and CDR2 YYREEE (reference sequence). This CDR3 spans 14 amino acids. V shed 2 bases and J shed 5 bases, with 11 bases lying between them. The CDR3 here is CASSFTSPNNEQFF. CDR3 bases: TGTGCCAGCAGCTTTACTAGCCCCAACAATGAGCAGTTCTTC.

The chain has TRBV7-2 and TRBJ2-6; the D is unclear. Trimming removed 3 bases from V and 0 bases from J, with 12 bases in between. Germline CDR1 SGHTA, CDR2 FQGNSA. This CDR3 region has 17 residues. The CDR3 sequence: CASSLVALRSGANVLTF. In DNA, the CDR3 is TGTGCCAGCAGCTTGGTGGCCCTCCGCTCTGGGGCCAACGTCCTGACTTTC.

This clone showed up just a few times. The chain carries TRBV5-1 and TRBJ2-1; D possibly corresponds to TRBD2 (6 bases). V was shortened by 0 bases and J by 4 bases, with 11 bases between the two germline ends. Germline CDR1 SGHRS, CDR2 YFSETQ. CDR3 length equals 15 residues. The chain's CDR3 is CASSLDPGDYNEQFF. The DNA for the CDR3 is TGCGCCAGCAGCTTGGATCCGGGGGATTACAATGAGCAGTTCTTC.

The CDR3 here is CAISESGVWGDRYYEQYF. Written as DNA, the CDR3 is TGTGCCATCAGTGAGTCGGGTGTATGGGGGGACAGGTACTACGAGCAGTACTTC. The rearrangement joins TRBV10-3 to TRBJ2-7; 8 bases match TRBD1. This CDR3 is 18 amino acids long. With 0 bases clipped from V and 3 bases from J, the junction kept 13 bases outside the gene matches. Germline CDR1 and CDR2: ENHRY and SYGVKD.

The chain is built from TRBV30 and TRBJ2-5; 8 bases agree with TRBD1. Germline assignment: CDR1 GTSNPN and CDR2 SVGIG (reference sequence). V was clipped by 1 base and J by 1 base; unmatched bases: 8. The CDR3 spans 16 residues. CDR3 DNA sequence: TGTGCCTGGAGTGCAGGGACAGGACCCCTCCAAGAGACCCAGTACTTC. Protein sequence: CAWSAGTGPLQETQYF.

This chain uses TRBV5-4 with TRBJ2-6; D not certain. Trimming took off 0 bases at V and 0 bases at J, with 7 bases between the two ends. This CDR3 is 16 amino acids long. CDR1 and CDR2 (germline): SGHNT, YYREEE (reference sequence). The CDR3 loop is CASSLGLASGANVLTF. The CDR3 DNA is TGTGCCAGCAGCTTGGGGCTGGCCTCTGGGGCCAACGTCCTGACTTTC.

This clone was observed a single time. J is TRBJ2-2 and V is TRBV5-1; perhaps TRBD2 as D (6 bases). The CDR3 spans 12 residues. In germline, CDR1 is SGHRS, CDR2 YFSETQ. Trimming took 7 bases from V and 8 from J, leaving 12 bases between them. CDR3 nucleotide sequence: TGCGCCAGCGGTTCGCGGGGAGGGGAGCTGTTTTTT. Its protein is CASGSRGGELFF. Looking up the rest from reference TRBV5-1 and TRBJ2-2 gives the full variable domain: KAGVTQTPRYLIKTRGQQVTLSCSPISGHRSVSWYQQTPGQGLQFLFEYFSETQRNKGNFPGRFSGRQFSNSRSEMNVSTLELGDSALYLCASGSRGGELFFGEGSRLTVL.

DNA for the CDR3: TGTGCCAGCAGTCCGGACAGGGCGAATCAGCCCCAGCATTTT. Amino acids: CASSPDRANQPQHF. This chain connects TRBV6-2 or TRBV6-3 to TRBJ1-5; 8 nucleotides match TRBD1. CDR3 size: 14 residues. The junction had 4 bases not matched to a gene; V was cut back by 5 bases and J by 4 bases. In germline, CDR1 is MNHEY, CDR2 SVGEGT.

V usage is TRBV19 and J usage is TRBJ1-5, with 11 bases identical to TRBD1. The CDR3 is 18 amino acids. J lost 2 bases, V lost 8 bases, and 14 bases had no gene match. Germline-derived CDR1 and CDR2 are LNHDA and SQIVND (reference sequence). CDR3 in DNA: TGTGCCAGTCTAACCCCGGGACAGGGGGTTTATGGCAATCAGCCCCAGCATTTT. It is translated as CASLTPGQGVYGNQPQHF.

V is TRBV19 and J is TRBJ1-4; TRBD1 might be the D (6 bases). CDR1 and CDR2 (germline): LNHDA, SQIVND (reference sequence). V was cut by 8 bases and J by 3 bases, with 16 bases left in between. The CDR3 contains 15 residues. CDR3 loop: CASRPQGVANEKLFF. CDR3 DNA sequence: TGTGCCAGTCGCCCACAGGGTGTAGCTAATGAAAAACTGTTTTTT.

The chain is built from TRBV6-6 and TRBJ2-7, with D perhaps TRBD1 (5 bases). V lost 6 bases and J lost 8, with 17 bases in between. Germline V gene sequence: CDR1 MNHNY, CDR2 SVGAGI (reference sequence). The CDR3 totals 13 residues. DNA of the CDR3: TGTGCCAGCAGCCCTGACAGCTTTAGGAAGCAGTACTTC. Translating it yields CASSPDSFRKQYF.

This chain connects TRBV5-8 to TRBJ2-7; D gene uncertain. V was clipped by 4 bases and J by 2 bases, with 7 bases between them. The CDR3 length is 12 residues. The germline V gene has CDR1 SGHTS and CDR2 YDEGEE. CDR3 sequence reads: CASSPDTYEQYF. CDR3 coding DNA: TGTGCCAGCAGCCCAGACACCTACGAGCAGTACTTC.

CDR3 bases: TGTGCCACCAGTGATAGGAGCTCCTACGAGCAGTACTTC. It specifies CATSDRSSYEQYF. This chain connects TRBV24-1 to TRBJ2-7; D not certain. CDR1 is KGHDR, CDR2 SFDVKD, per germline. The CDR3 consists of 13 residues. The germline V and J ends were trimmed by 3 bases and 0 bases, with 5 bases remaining between them.

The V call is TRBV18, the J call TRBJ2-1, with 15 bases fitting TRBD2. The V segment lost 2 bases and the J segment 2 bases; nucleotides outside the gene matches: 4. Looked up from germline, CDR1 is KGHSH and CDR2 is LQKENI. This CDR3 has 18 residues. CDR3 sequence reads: CASSPSGLAGGTYNEQFF. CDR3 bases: TGTGCCAGCTCACCATCGGGACTAGCGGGAGGTACCTACAATGAGCAGTTCTTC.

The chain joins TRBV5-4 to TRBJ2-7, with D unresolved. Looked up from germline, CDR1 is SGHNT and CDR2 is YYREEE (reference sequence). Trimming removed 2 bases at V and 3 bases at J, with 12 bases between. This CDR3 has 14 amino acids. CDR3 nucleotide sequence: TGTGCCAGCAGCTTAGACATGTCCCACTACGAGCAGTACTTC. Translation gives CASSLDMSHYEQYF.

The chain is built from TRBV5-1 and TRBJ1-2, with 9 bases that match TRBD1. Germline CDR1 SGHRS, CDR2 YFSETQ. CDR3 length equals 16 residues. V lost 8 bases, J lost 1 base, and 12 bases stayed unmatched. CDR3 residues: CASHRTGDVFNYGYTF. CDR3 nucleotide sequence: TGCGCCAGTCACCGGACAGGGGACGTCTTTAACTATGGCTACACCTTC.

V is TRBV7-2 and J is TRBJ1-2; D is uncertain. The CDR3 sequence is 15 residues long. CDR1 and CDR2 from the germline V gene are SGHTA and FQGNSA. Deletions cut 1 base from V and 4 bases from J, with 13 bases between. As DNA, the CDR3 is TGTGCCAGCAGCTTAGGTGCGGGCTATAGCTATGGCTACACCTTC. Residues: CASSLGAGYSYGYTF.

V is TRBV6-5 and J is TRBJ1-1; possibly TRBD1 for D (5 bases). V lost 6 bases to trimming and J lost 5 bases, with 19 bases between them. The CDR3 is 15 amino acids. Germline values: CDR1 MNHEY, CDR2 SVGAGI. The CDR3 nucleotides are TGTGCCAGCAGCGGGAGGGACCGATATGAGACTGAAGCTTTCTTT. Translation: CASSGRDRYETEAFF.

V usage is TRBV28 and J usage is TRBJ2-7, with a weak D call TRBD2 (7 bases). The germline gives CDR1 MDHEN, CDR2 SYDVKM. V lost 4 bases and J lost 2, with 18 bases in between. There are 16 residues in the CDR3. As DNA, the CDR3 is TGTGCCAGCAGTTCCCTAGGGGGGGGCATCACCTACGAGCAGTACTTC. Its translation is CASSSLGGGITYEQYF.

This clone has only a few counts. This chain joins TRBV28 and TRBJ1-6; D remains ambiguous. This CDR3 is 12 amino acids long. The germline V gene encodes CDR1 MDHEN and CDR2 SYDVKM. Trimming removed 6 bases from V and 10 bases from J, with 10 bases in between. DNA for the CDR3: TGTGCCAGCAGGGATTACAGCTCACCCCTCCACTTT. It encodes CASRDYSSPLHF.

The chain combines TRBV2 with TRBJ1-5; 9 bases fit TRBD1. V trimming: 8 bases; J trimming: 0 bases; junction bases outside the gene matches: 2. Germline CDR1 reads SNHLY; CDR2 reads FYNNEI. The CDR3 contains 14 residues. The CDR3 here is CASQDRGSNQPQHF. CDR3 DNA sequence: TGTGCCAGCCAGGACAGGGGTAGCAATCAGCCCCAGCATTTT.

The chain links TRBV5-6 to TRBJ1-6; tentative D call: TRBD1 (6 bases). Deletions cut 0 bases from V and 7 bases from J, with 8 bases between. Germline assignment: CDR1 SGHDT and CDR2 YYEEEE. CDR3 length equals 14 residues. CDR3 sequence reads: CASSLGQVNSPLHF. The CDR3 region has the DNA TGTGCCAGCAGCTTGGGACAGGTGAATTCACCCCTCCACTTT.

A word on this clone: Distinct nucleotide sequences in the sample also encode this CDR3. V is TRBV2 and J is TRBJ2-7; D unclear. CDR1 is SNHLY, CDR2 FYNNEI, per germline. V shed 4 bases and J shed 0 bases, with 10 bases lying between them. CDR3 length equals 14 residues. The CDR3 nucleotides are TGTGCCAGCAGTGCAGGCAGGTCCTCCTACGAGCAGTACTTC. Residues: CASSAGRSSYEQYF.

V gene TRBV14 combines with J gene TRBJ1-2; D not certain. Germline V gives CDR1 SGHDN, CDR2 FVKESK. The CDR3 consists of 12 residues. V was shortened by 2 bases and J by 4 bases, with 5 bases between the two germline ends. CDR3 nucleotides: TGTGCCAGCAGCCAATCCTCCTATGGCTACACCTTC. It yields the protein CASSQSSYGYTF.